One and the same sample provided the 26 T cell receptor beta chains below, sequenced in a study of cytomegalovirus exposure and HLA in healthy donors. Amplification used 60 Vbeta primers and 13 Jbeta primers. The method was immunoSEQ multiplex PCR; TCRdb's version includes in-frame clones alone and lacks a portion of them. The sample lists just over 200,000 clones, 82% occurring once. The sequenced material came from PBMCs. All receptors come from a middle-aged woman in good health and CMV-seronegative.

The V gene is TRBV2, the J gene TRBJ2-7; D call uncertain. Germline V gene sequence: CDR1 SNHLY, CDR2 FYNNEI. Trimming cost V 4 bases and J 6 bases, with 10 bases left between them. The CDR3 spans 12 residues. CDR3 DNA sequence: TGTGCCAGCAGTGGTTCAGGCCCCGAGCAGTACTTC. It specifies CASSGSGPEQYF.

The chain is built from TRBV19 and TRBJ2-1; D perhaps matches TRBD1 (5 bases). In germline, CDR1 is LNHDA, CDR2 SQIVND (reference sequence). V shed 6 bases and J shed 7 bases, with 13 bases lying between them. The CDR3 is 13 amino acids. This CDR3 reads CASSTGRGNEQFF. The CDR3 coding sequence is TGTGCCAGTAGCACCGGAAGGGGAAATGAGCAGTTCTTC.

V is TRBV7-9 and J is TRBJ2-1; 7 nucleotides line up with TRBD2. Germline-derived CDR1 and CDR2 are SEHNR and FQNEAQ (reference sequence). J gave up 5 bases and V 3 bases, and 7 bases lay outside the gene matches. The CDR3 runs to 15 residues. The DNA of the CDR3 is TGTGCCAGCAGCTTTTCGACTAGCATCGACAATGAGCAGTTCTTC. This encodes CASSFSTSIDNEQFF.

The DNA of the CDR3 is TGTGCCAGCAGCCAAGACACAAACACTGAAGCTTTCTTT. Amino acids: CASSQDTNTEAFF. This chain joins TRBV11-2 and TRBJ1-1; no reliable D call. V was clipped by 5 bases and J by 2 bases, with 9 bases between them. The germline gives CDR1 SGHAT, CDR2 FQNNGV. The CDR3 sequence is 13 residues long.

This clone has a single count. V is TRBV2 and J is TRBJ2-2; 8 bases agree with TRBD1. The CDR3 has 13 amino acids. Trimming cost V 7 bases and J 7 bases; bases outside gene matches: 5. CDR1 is SNHLY, CDR2 FYNNEI, per germline. The CDR3 reads CASTDRGGGELFF. In DNA, the CDR3 is TGTGCCAGCACCGACAGGGGCGGCGGGGAGCTGTTTTTT.

The J gene is TRBJ2-5, the V gene TRBV7-6; 11 bases are a match to TRBD2. V trimming: 1 base; J trimming: 4 bases; junction bases outside the gene matches: 5. There are 16 residues in the CDR3. Germline V lookup: CDR1 SGHVS, CDR2 FNYEAQ. The CDR3, as DNA: TGTGCCAGCAGCTTAGAACTAGCGGGAGTGTTAGAGACCCAGTACTTC. Encoded protein: CASSLELAGVLETQYF.

The V call is TRBV6-1, the J call TRBJ1-4; no clear D gene. Trimming stripped 3 bases from V and 2 bases from J, with 7 bases between. Looked up from germline, CDR1 is MNHNS and CDR2 is SASEGT. CDR3 length: 14 residues. In nucleotides, the CDR3 is TGTGCCAGCAGTGAGCGGCGGACTAATGAAAAACTGTTTTTT. Its protein product is CASSERRTNEKLFF.

The chain has TRBV28 and TRBJ1-5; the D gene is possibly TRBD1 (6 bases). Trimming took off 5 bases at V and 2 bases at J, with 13 bases between the two ends. The CDR3 loop spans 15 amino acids. In germline, CDR1 is MDHEN, CDR2 SYDVKM. Here the CDR3 DNA reads TGTGCCAGCAGTCTACAGGGAGTTCGCAATCAGCCCCAGCATTTT. As protein: CASSLQGVRNQPQHF.

V gene TRBV19 combines with J gene TRBJ2-3; D is undetermined. Germline lookup yields CDR1 LNHDA and CDR2 SQIVND (reference sequence). V shed 4 bases and J shed 4 bases, with 9 bases lying between them. The CDR3 is 13 amino acids. In DNA form, the CDR3 reads TGTGCCAGTAGTACGACTCGGGCAGATACGCAGTATTTT. Its translation: CASSTTRADTQYF.

Only a few counts were recorded for this clone. Here the CDR3 reads CASIAVSNTGELFF. CDR3 coding DNA: TGTGCCAGCATAGCTGTCTCTAACACCGGGGAGCTGTTTTTT. The rearrangement joins TRBV6-6 to TRBJ2-2; D is unclear. Germline V gene data show CDR1 as MNHNY and CDR2 as SVGAGI (reference sequence). This CDR3 has 14 residues. V was cut by 7 bases and J by 2 bases, with 11 bases left in between.

The chain has TRBV5-1 and TRBJ2-3; 14 bases are shared with TRBD2. The germline V gene encodes CDR1 SGHRS and CDR2 YFSETQ. The CDR3 sequence is 19 residues long. V lost 3 bases, J lost 2 bases, and 11 bases stayed unmatched. CDR3 sequence reads: CASSWPGLAGEGNTDTQYF. The CDR3 DNA is TGCGCCAGCAGCTGGCCGGGACTAGCGGGGGAAGGAAACACAGATACGCAGTATTTT.

The chain recombines TRBV6-5 with TRBJ1-6; 7 positions match TRBD1. CDR1 is MNHEY, CDR2 SVGAGI, per germline. The CDR3 is 15 residues long. The V and J ends lost 6 bases and 10 bases, in that order; junction bases with no gene match: 12. As DNA, the CDR3 is TGTGCCAGCAGCGGTACAGGGGTGGTTGGGTCACCCCTCCACTTT. Protein product: CASSGTGVVGSPLHF.

The rearrangement joins TRBV5-1 to TRBJ1-1, with a tentative D call TRBD1 (5 bases). V dropped 0 bases and J dropped 10 bases, with 10 bases sitting between them. CDR1 SGHRS and CDR2 YFSETQ come from the germline V gene. The CDR3 length is 12 residues. The CDR3 sequence is CASSLEGFGAFF. The DNA for the CDR3 is TGCGCCAGCAGCTTGGAGGGGTTCGGAGCTTTCTTT. Together with reference TRBV5-1 and TRBJ1-1, the CDR3 gives the full variable domain: KAGVTQTPRYLIKTRGQQVTLSCSPISGHRSVSWYQQTPGQGLQFLFEYFSETQRNKGNFPGRFSGRQFSNSRSEMNVSTLELGDSALYLCASSLEGFGAFFGQGTRLTVV.

This chain connects TRBV7-9 to TRBJ2-7; D is ambiguous. Germline V gene sequence: CDR1 SEHNR, CDR2 FQNEAQ (reference sequence). The CDR3 is made up of 14 amino acids. Trimming removed 1 base from V and 5 bases from J, with 12 bases in between. Here the CDR3 DNA reads TGTGCCAGCAGCTTAGTCGGCGGTCTGGACGAGCAGTACTTC. Its translation: CASSLVGGLDEQYF.

The V call is TRBV2, the J call TRBJ2-1; TRBD2 matches at 7 bases. Germline lookup yields CDR1 SNHLY and CDR2 FYNNEI. This CDR3 is built from 14 residues. J was trimmed by 2 bases and V by 2 bases; bases with no gene match: 0. The CDR3 DNA follows: TGTGCCAGCAGTGAACTAGCGGCCTACAATGAGCAGTTCTTC. This encodes CASSELAAYNEQFF.

CDR3 coding DNA: TGTGCCAGCAGTTCCCCGGGGGAGAGAACTGAAGCTTTCTTT. Encoded protein: CASSSPGERTEAFF. The chain uses TRBV6-5 and TRBJ1-1; tentatively, D is TRBD1 (5 bases). CDR1 and CDR2 (germline): MNHEY, SVGAGI. V was cut by 4 bases and J by 5 bases, with 14 bases left in between. The CDR3 covers 14 residues.

The rearrangement joins TRBV9 to TRBJ2-5, with D perhaps matching TRBD1 (6 bases). There are 17 residues in the CDR3. Germline V gives CDR1 SGDLS, CDR2 YYNGEE. V was cut by 2 bases and J by 0 bases, with 17 bases left in between. CDR3 nucleotide sequence: TGTGCCAGCAGCGTTAGAGGAGTGGACAGCTACCAAGAGACCCAGTACTTC. Translated: CASSVRGVDSYQETQYF.

As DNA, the CDR3 is TGTGCCAGCAGCAAAGTAAGGGGTTATATTGTAGTGCCGCAGTATTTT. It yields the protein CASSKVRGYIVVPQYF. This chain joins TRBV21-1 and TRBJ2-3; TRBD1, the table's D call, lacks a check against the DNA. TRBV21-1 is a pseudogene locus. The CDR3 consists of 16 residues.

This rearrangement joins TRBV27 to TRBJ2-7; 7 positions agree with TRBD2. Per the germline V gene, CDR1 is MNHEY and CDR2 is SMNVEV (reference sequence). J lost 1 base, V lost 5 bases, and 5 bases had no gene match. CDR3 length: 14 residues. This CDR3 reads CASSNGLGSYEQYF. CDR3 bases: TGTGCCAGCAGTAACGGACTAGGTTCCTACGAGCAGTACTTC.

The chain links TRBV10-3 to TRBJ2-7, with D possibly matching TRBD2 (5 bases). Germline CDR1 ENHRY, CDR2 SYGVKD. This CDR3 region has 15 residues. V lost 1 base and J lost 0, with 10 bases in between. The CDR3 here is CAISELLSASYEQYF. CDR3 nucleotides: TGTGCCATCAGTGAGTTGCTTAGCGCCTCCTACGAGCAGTACTTC.

CDR3 DNA: TGTGCCAGCAGCTCGCCCGGGACAGAGCCCAGGTTGGACACCATATATTTT. Residues: CASSSPGTEPRLDTIYF. The rearrangement links TRBV7-9 to TRBJ1-3; 7 nucleotides match TRBD1. Germline values: CDR1 SEHNR, CDR2 FQNEAQ (reference sequence). The length of the CDR3 is 17 residues. V dropped 4 bases and J dropped 8; count of bases not matched to a gene: 17.

The V gene is TRBV2, the J gene TRBJ2-1; TRBD2 might be the D (6 bases). CDR3 length equals 15 residues. Germline-derived CDR1 and CDR2 are SNHLY and FYNNEI. Trimming cost V 5 bases and J 2 bases, with 13 bases left between them. CDR3 sequence reads: CASSKEGGAYNEQFF. In DNA form, the CDR3 reads TGTGCCAGCAGTAAAGAGGGAGGAGCCTACAATGAGCAGTTCTTC.

For the CDR3, the DNA is TGCGCCAGCAGCCGAGGGTTCGGCTCGGCAAATACGCAGTATTTT. Its protein product is CASSRGFGSANTQYF. J is TRBJ2-3 and V is TRBV4-1, with a possible D match to TRBD2 (5 bases). This CDR3 comprises 15 residues. Germline values: CDR1 MGHRA, CDR2 YSYEKL. V lost 4 bases to trimming and J lost 7 bases, with 18 bases between them.

This chain links TRBV2 with TRBJ2-5; D is unclear. This CDR3 contains 14 residues. Germline loops: CDR1 SNHLY, CDR2 FYNNEI. The V end was cut by 8 bases, the J end by 4 bases, with 17 bases between. The CDR3 nucleotides read TGTGCCAGCTCCTTCCCAGGTCTCAGAGAGACCCAGTACTTC. Protein product: CASSFPGLRETQYF.

The chain links TRBV6-1 to TRBJ2-1, with 11 bases identical to TRBD2. With V trimmed by 2 bases and J by 4 bases, 10 bases remained unmatched. The germline CDR1 and CDR2 sequences are MNHNS and SASEGT. CDR3 length: 18 amino acids. The CDR3 nucleotides read TGTGCCAGCAGTGAAAGTGGGTTCCTAGCGGGAGGATACAATGAGCAGTTCTTC. This encodes CASSESGFLAGGYNEQFF.

The chain carries TRBV7-2 and TRBJ2-2; TRBD2 matches 8 bases. V was pared by 1 base and J by 7 bases, with 11 bases of the junction left unmatched. Germline V gene sequence: CDR1 SGHTA, CDR2 FQGNSA. This CDR3 contains 17 residues. CDR3 DNA sequence: TGTGCCAGCAGCTTAGTGGCGGGAGGTCGATCGGGCGGGGAGCTGTTTTTT. Residues: CASSLVAGGRSGGELFF.